This T cell receptor beta chain was found in a study of lymphopenia after photon versus proton radiotherapy. Findings and caveats of the study: Oligoclonal CD8+ Temra expansion after nadir drove photon patients' diversity drop. Post-nadir TCR diversity decline inversely tracked overall survival among those who died.

TCRdb's copy holds only in-frame clones and misses some; the assay was immunoSEQ multiplex PCR. This repertoire shows some 25,000 clones, roughly 87% found once; its top ten account for 15% to 20%. Germline CDR1 DFQATT, CDR2 SNEGSKA (reference sequence). This CDR3 has 11 amino acids. The germline V and J ends were trimmed by 0 bases and 7 bases, with 7 bases remaining between them. Concerning this clone itself: Its antigen is still unknown.

The TCR was taken from a man between 45 and 60 years old with gastric cancer. This specimen was peripheral blood, taken from a patient treated with photon-based radiotherapy. The genes are TRBV20-1 and TRBJ2-7; D uncertain. The DNA of the CDR3 is TGCAGTGCTAGAGACATGGGGGAGCAGTACTTC. Translating it yields CSARDMGEQYF.